One sample yielded the 26 T cell receptor beta chains listed below, sequenced in a study of beta chain features in type 1 diabetes. Which antigens these TCRs recognize remains unknown. Overall study results and limits: There was a moderate but significant shortening of TCRB CDR3s in all four CD4+ subsets of Type 1 diabetes patients.

Every bit of the isolated RNA underwent reverse transcription, so sequencing read expressed TCRB transcripts. Clones were sequenced by immunoSEQ multiplex PCR, and TCRdb holds only the in-frame ones, with some missing. Of more than 300,000 clones in the sample, roughly 13% are singletons; the top ten hold 0.0085% to 0.012%. The sequencing input was naive CD4+ T cells from blood. These receptors were obtained from a woman aged 18 to 35 with type 1 diabetes.

There are a few counts of this clone. The chain couples TRBV19 to TRBJ1-5, with 10 bases that match TRBD1. The length of the CDR3 is 16 residues. From germline, CDR1 is LNHDA and CDR2 SQIVND (reference sequence). V lost 5 bases, J lost 4 bases, and 8 bases stayed unmatched. The CDR3 DNA follows: TGTGCCAGTAGTTCCGGGACAGGGGTATTAAATCAGCCCCAGCATTTT. Residues: CASSSGTGVLNQPQHF. Supplemented by reference TRBV19 and TRBJ1-5, the full variable domain reads DGGITQSPKYLFRKEGQNVTLSCEQNLNHDAMYWYRQDPGQGLRLIYYSQIVNDFQKGDIAEGYSVSREKKESFPLTVTSAQKNPTAFYLCASSSGTGVLNQPQHFGDGTRLSIL.

This clone was found a few times. This chain joins TRBV5-1 and TRBJ2-7; 7 bases map to TRBD1. The CDR3 sequence is 16 residues long. Germline-derived CDR1 and CDR2 are SGHRS and YFSETQ. Trimming at V came to 1 base and at J to 2 bases, leaving 9 bases not matched to a gene. CDR3 bases: TGCGCCAGCAGCTTGTCAGGGGACAGCTTTACCTACGAGCAGTACTTC. Amino acids: CASSLSGDSFTYEQYF.

This clone has only a few counts. J is TRBJ2-3 and V is TRBV9; D not resolved. Germline V CDR1 and CDR2: SGDLS, YYNGEE. The ends were cut back, 0 bases at V and 0 bases at J, with 11 bases in the middle. The length of the CDR3 is 16 residues. The CDR3 DNA sequence: TGTGCCAGCAGCGTAGGACACTCTGCTAGCACAGATACGCAGTATTTT. Amino acid sequence: CASSVGHSASTDTQYF.

The genes are TRBV7-9 and TRBJ2-3; 7 nucleotides align to TRBD2. The CDR3 is 15 residues long. V lost 2 bases, J lost 1 base, and 3 bases stayed unmatched. Per germline, CDR1 SEHNR and CDR2 FQNEAQ (reference sequence). For the CDR3, the DNA is TGTGCCAGCAGCTTATCACGGGGGGGCACAGATACGCAGTATTTT. Its translation is CASSLSRGGTDTQYF. Combining the CDR3 with reference TRBV7-9 and TRBJ2-3 gives the whole variable domain DTGVSQNPRHKITKRGQNVTFRCDPISEHNRLYWYRQTLGQGPEFLTYFQNEAQLEKSRLLSDRFSAERPKGSFSTLEIQRTEQGDSAMYLCASSLSRGGTDTQYFGPGTRLTVL.

The V gene is TRBV15, the J gene TRBJ2-1; 7 bases match TRBD1. After removal of 5 bases from V and 10 bases from J, the junction contained 17 bases not matched to a gene. Germline loops: CDR1 LNHNV, CDR2 YYDKDF (reference sequence). The CDR3 covers 16 residues. For the CDR3, the DNA is TGTGCCACCAGCGCGACCCTCGGGACAGCCATTTGGGAGCAGTTCTTC. Protein: CATSATLGTAIWEQFF.

The chain links TRBV7-9 to TRBJ1-1; D remains unclear. This CDR3 contains 10 residues. Per germline, CDR1 SEHNR and CDR2 FQNEAQ (reference sequence). V was shortened by 8 bases and J by 11 bases, with 12 bases between the two germline ends. The CDR3 loop reads CASGPVRAFF. The CDR3 DNA reads TGTGCCAGCGGGCCGGTTAGGGCTTTCTTT.

This chain connects TRBV19 to TRBJ1-5; possible D gene TRBD1, 5 bases. V lost 7 bases and J 5 bases, leaving 9 bases between the germline ends. CDR3 size: 12 residues. The germline V gene encodes CDR1 LNHDA and CDR2 SQIVND (reference sequence). The CDR3 reads CASTRADQPQHF. CDR3 DNA sequence: TGTGCCAGTACCAGGGCGGATCAGCCCCAGCATTTT. The variable domain in full, with the rest retrieved from reference TRBV19 and TRBJ1-5, is DGGITQSPKYLFRKEGQNVTLSCEQNLNHDAMYWYRQDPGQGLRLIYYSQIVNDFQKGDIAEGYSVSREKKESFPLTVTSAQKNPTAFYLCASTRADQPQHFGDGTRLSIL.

The sample holds a few counts of this clone. The rearrangement uses TRBV28 and TRBJ1-5, with a possible D match to TRBD1 (5 bases). V lost 4 bases to trimming and J lost 5 bases, with 9 bases between them. The germline V gene has CDR1 MDHEN and CDR2 SYDVKM. The CDR3 length is 13 residues. CDR3: CASSSGTYQPQHF. Written as DNA, the CDR3 is TGTGCCAGCAGTTCCGGGACTTATCAGCCCCAGCATTTT.

This clone was counted between two and nine times. In DNA form, the CDR3 reads TGTGCCAGCAGCTTGATGACCCAATCGCGGGAGCAGTACTTC. Amino acids: CASSLMTQSREQYF. This chain connects TRBV5-4 to TRBJ2-7; D remains unclear. The CDR3 runs to 14 residues. Germline CDR1 reads SGHNT; CDR2 reads YYREEE (reference sequence). Trimming pared 1 base from V and 7 bases from J, leaving 15 bases between.

The chain carries TRBV5-1 and TRBJ2-3; a possible D gene is TRBD1 (6 bases). The germline V gene has CDR1 SGHRS and CDR2 YFSETQ. The CDR3 totals 15 residues. Trimming stripped 8 bases from V and 2 bases from J, with 18 bases between. The CDR3 sequence: CASVPGHSFTDTQYF. The CDR3 DNA sequence: TGCGCCAGTGTTCCGGGACACTCCTTCACAGATACGCAGTATTTT.

This chain uses TRBV10-3 with TRBJ2-7, with 7 bases lining up with TRBD1. V lost 5 bases, J lost 7 bases, and 11 bases stayed unmatched. Germline assignment: CDR1 ENHRY and CDR2 SYGVKD. The CDR3 runs 14 residues. The CDR3 protein is CAISSRQGVREQYF. In nucleotides, the CDR3 is TGTGCCATCAGTTCCCGGCAGGGGGTTCGGGAGCAGTACTTC.

V gene TRBV28 combines with J gene TRBJ1-1, with D uncertain. Trimming removed 8 bases from V and 1 base from J, with 14 bases in between. There are 14 residues in the CDR3. Germline CDR1 reads MDHEN; CDR2 reads SYDVKM. The CDR3 DNA sequence: TGTGCCAGCGATTCGCGGGCGGAGAACACTGAAGCTTTCTTT. It encodes CASDSRAENTEAFF.

V usage is TRBV5-1 and J usage is TRBJ1-1, with D unclear. The CDR3 consists of 15 residues. V was cut by 4 bases and J by 4 bases, with 17 bases left in between. Germline V gives CDR1 SGHRS, CDR2 YFSETQ. CDR3 loop: CASSPSLAVGTEAFF. As DNA, the CDR3 is TGCGCCAGCAGCCCCTCTCTGGCGGTGGGCACTGAAGCTTTCTTT.

This clone has just a few counts. The chain couples TRBV30 to TRBJ2-7; D remains unclear. The CDR3 runs to 11 residues. CDR1 GTSNPN and CDR2 SVGIG come from the germline V gene (reference sequence). Trimming stripped 6 bases from V and 12 bases from J, with 18 bases between. CDR3: CACPLQATTYF. The CDR3 nucleotides read TGTGCCTGCCCTCTCCAGGCTACGACGTACTTC.

The chain employs TRBV5-1 and TRBJ1-2, with 8 nucleotides matching TRBD1. The ends lost 1 base at V and 0 bases at J; junction bases unmatched: 8. This CDR3 contains 17 residues. Germline V CDR1 and CDR2: SGHRS, YFSETQ. In DNA, the CDR3 is TGCGCCAGCAGCTTGTGGTCAGGGGGCACCTCTAACTATGGCTACACCTTC. Amino acid sequence: CASSLWSGGTSNYGYTF. Filled out from reference TRBV5-1 and TRBJ1-2, the complete variable domain reads KAGVTQTPRYLIKTRGQQVTLSCSPISGHRSVSWYQQTPGQGLQFLFEYFSETQRNKGNFPGRFSGRQFSNSRSEMNVSTLELGDSALYLCASSLWSGGTSNYGYTFGSGTRLTVV.

The rearrangement uses TRBV25-1 and TRBJ1-1, with D possibly matching TRBD1 (6 bases). Germline V lookup: CDR1 MGHDK, CDR2 SYGVNS. The CDR3 is made up of 15 amino acids. V was shortened by 3 bases and J by 4 bases, with 15 bases between the two germline ends. The DNA of the CDR3 is TGTGCCAGCAGTGAGCGTAAGGGGGGGCTCACTGAAGCTTTCTTT. It encodes CASSERKGGLTEAFF.

J is TRBJ2-5 and V is TRBV7-8; D remains ambiguous. The length of the CDR3 is 13 residues. Germline CDR1 and CDR2: SGHVS and FQNEAQ. V lost 3 bases, J lost 7 bases, and 12 bases lay in between. The CDR3 is CASSFDGPGTQYF. The CDR3 coding sequence is TGTGCCAGCAGCTTTGACGGCCCAGGGACCCAGTACTTC.

Points on this clone: The sample holds other DNA sequences that translate to the same CDR3. The V call is TRBV5-1, the J call TRBJ2-5; no firm D call. Per germline, CDR1 SGHRS and CDR2 YFSETQ. The CDR3 is 11 amino acids. Trimming shortened V by 4 bases and J by 5 bases, and 6 bases separated the two germline ends. The CDR3 sequence is CASSLRETQYF. CDR3 in DNA: TGCGCCAGCAGCCTACGGGAGACCCAGTACTTC.

This rearrangement joins TRBV5-6 to TRBJ1-5, with D maybe TRBD1 (6 bases). With 0 bases removed from V and 5 bases from J, the gap between germline ends came to 9 bases. The CDR3 has 14 amino acids. Germline CDR1 is SGHDT and CDR2 is YYEEEE. The CDR3 DNA is TGTGCCAGCAGCTTGGGGGGGCGATATCAGCCCCAGCATTTT. It yields the protein CASSLGGRYQPQHF.

The chain carries TRBV7-2 and TRBJ2-1, with TRBD1 as a possible D gene (7 bases). The CDR3 sequence is 14 residues long. Trimming pared 0 bases from V and 12 bases from J, leaving 15 bases between. Germline values: CDR1 SGHTA, CDR2 FQGNSA. DNA of the CDR3: TGTGCCAGCAGCTTAGCCCGGGGGAGGACAGGGCAGTTCTTC. Its protein product is CASSLARGRTGQFF.

In this sample, this clone turned up a few times. This rearrangement joins TRBV19 to TRBJ2-7, with a tentative D call TRBD2 (6 bases). Germline V gives CDR1 LNHDA, CDR2 SQIVND (reference sequence). Trimming shortened V by 8 bases and J by 4 bases, and 18 bases separated the two germline ends. The CDR3 consists of 14 residues. The CDR3 region has the DNA TGTGCCAGTCACGAGGACACGGCGGGATACGAGCAGTACTTC. It translates to CASHEDTAGYEQYF.

This clone was observed a few times. The chain carries TRBV11-2 and TRBJ2-1; the match to TRBD2 covers 12 bases. Trimming removed 3 bases from V and 0 bases from J; junction bases left unmatched: 9. This CDR3 has 19 amino acids. Looked up from germline, CDR1 is SGHAT and CDR2 is FQNNGV. In nucleotides, the CDR3 is TGTGCCAGCAGCTTGGGACTAGCGGGCGAATATAGCTCCTACAATGAGCAGTTCTTC. It is translated as CASSLGLAGEYSSYNEQFF.

The rearrangement links TRBV18 to TRBJ2-7, with TRBD1 as a possible D gene (6 bases). V gave up 3 bases and J gave up 6 bases, with 9 bases separating them. The CDR3 is made up of 12 amino acids. The germline V gene encodes CDR1 KGHSH and CDR2 LQKENI. The CDR3 is CASSPRTAEQYF. Written as DNA, the CDR3 is TGTGCCAGCTCACCGAGGACAGCCGAGCAGTACTTC.

This clone was seen a few times. The rearrangement uses TRBV5-6 and TRBJ1-5; no clear D gene. V was pared by 2 bases and J by 2 bases, with 11 bases between. This CDR3 region has 15 residues. Germline loops: CDR1 SGHDT, CDR2 YYEEEE. In DNA form, the CDR3 reads TGTGCCAGCAGCTTAGGAACACTAGGCAATCAGCCCCAGCATTTT. The encoded protein is CASSLGTLGNQPQHF.

The table lists this clone with a few counts. V gene TRBV2 combines with J gene TRBJ2-2; 7 nucleotides line up with TRBD2. There are 13 residues in the CDR3. With 9 bases clipped from V and 4 bases from J, the junction kept 5 bases outside the gene matches. Germline V gives CDR1 SNHLY, CDR2 FYNNEI. CDR3 coding DNA: TGTGCCAGGAGCAGGGAGGGCACCGGGGAGCTGTTTTTT. It encodes CARSREGTGELFF.

Concerning this clone: Other DNA sequences in the same sample also yield this CDR3. V usage is TRBV28 and J usage is TRBJ2-3; the D gene is possibly TRBD1 (5 bases). The V gene lost 6 bases and the J gene lost 4 bases, with 11 bases spanning the gap. The length of the CDR3 is 13 residues. From germline, CDR1 is MDHEN and CDR2 SYDVKM. In DNA, the CDR3 is TGTGCCAGCAGCCGGCAGGGTCCAGATACGCAGTATTTT. Protein: CASSRQGPDTQYF.